Listed below are T cell receptor beta chains from one sample, sequenced in a study of cytomegalovirus exposure and HLA in healthy donors. The method was immunoSEQ multiplex PCR; TCRdb's version includes in-frame clones alone and lacks a portion of them. The sample holds under 200,000 clones, around three quarters seen once. Sequencing was done on a sample of PBMCs. These TCRs come from a man between 40 and 49 years old in good health and CMV-seronegative. CDR3s include the opening cysteine and the closing phenylalanine or tryptophan. D genes are given only for firm matches. Clone size appears in some rows only: once, few, many, or a class for an expanded clone.

>NA|TRBJ2-7|NA|TRBV5-6
CASSLFDRLHSYEQYF
TGTGCCAGCAGCTTGTTTGACAGACTGCACTCCTACGAGCAGTACTTC
>TRBD2|TRBJ2-1|NA|TRBV4-3
CASSQDASGGSYNEQFF
TGCGCCAGCAGCCAAGACGCCAGCGGGGGGTCCTACAATGAGCAGTTCTTC
>NA|TRBJ1-2|NA|TRBV30
CAWARQSDGYTF
TGTGCCTGGGCTCGACAGTCCGATGGCTACACCTTC
>NA|TRBJ1-1|NA|TRBV6-5
CASSSGVLGANTEAFF
TGTGCCAGCAGTTCTGGGGTTTTGGGGGCGAACACTGAAGCTTTCTTT
>NA|TRBJ1-1|NA|TRBV7-2
CASSLGDRRNTEAFF
TGTGCCAGCAGCTTAGGTGACAGACGAAACACTGAAGCTTTCTTT
>TRBD2|TRBJ2-7|NA|TRBV23-1
CASNSAGGSSYEQYF
TGCGCCAGCAATTCCGCGGGGGGCTCCTCCTACGAGCAGTACTTC
>TRBD1|TRBJ1-2|NA|TRBV5-1
CASSWTGENGYTF
TGCGCCAGCAGCTGGACAGGGGAGAACGGCTACACCTTC
>NA|TRBJ2-5|NA|TRBV11-2
CASSPTGRAGETQYF
TGTGCCAGCAGCCCTACAGGGCGGGCCGGGGAGACCCAGTACTTC
>NA|TRBJ1-1|NA|TRBV19
CASSILGENTEAFF
TGTGCCAGTAGTATACTAGGGGAGAACACTGAAGCTTTCTTT
>TRBD2|TRBJ2-1|NA|TRBV30
CAWSPRRTSGRFSSYNEQFF
TGTGCCTGGAGTCCTCGGAGGACTAGCGGGAGGTTTAGCTCCTACAATGAGCAGTTCTTC
>TRBD1|TRBJ1-4|NA|TRBV5-1
CASSSQGAREKLFF
TGCGCCAGCAGTTCTCAGGGGGCTCGCGAAAAACTGTTTTTT
>NA|TRBJ2-5|NA|TRBV12-5
CASLRDTLQQETQYF
TGTGCTAGTCTTCGGGACACTCTTCAACAAGAGACCCAGTACTTC
>NA|TRBJ1-5|NA|TRBV21-1
CASRDLGTVHCNQPQHF
TGTGCCAGCAGAGACCTCGGGACAGTTCATTGCAATCAGCCCCAGCATTTT
>TRBD2|TRBJ2-7|once|TRBV6-5
CASSLTSFYEQYF
TGTGCCAGCAGCCTGACTAGCTTCTACGAGCAGTACTTC
>NA|TRBJ2-3|NA|TRBV7-2
CASSPGLSSVDTQYF
TGTGCCAGCAGCCCGGGACTCTCCTCAGTAGATACGCAGTATTTT
>TRBD1|TRBJ2-7|NA|TRBV18
CASSPWDSENHEQYF
TGTGCCAGCTCACCTTGGGACAGCGAAAACCACGAGCAGTACTTC
>NA|TRBJ2-2|NA|TRBV7-8
CASSPGPGKVNTGELFF
TGTGCCAGCAGCCCAGGCCCAGGGAAGGTGAACACCGGGGAGCTGTTTTTT
>NA|TRBJ2-7|NA|TRBV30
CAWSVGDYEQYF
TGTGCCTGGAGTGTAGGGGACTACGAGCAGTACTTC
>NA|TRBJ1-5|NA|TRBV18
CASSPLGLGNQPQHF
TGTGCCAGCTCACCACTGGGCCTCGGCAATCAGCCCCAGCATTTT
>TRBD2|TRBJ2-3|NA|TRBV9
CASSIRLAGVGDTQYF
TGTGCCAGCAGCATTCGACTAGCGGGAGTAGGAGATACGCAGTATTTT
>TRBD1|TRBJ2-7|few|TRBV5-1
CASRAGQGSYEQYF
TGCGCCAGCCGAGCGGGACAGGGGTCCTACGAGCAGTACTTC
>TRBD2|TRBJ2-7|NA|TRBV5-6
CASSLTGRSDEQYF
TGTGCCAGCAGCTTGACCGGGAGGAGCGACGAGCAGTACTTC
>TRBD1|TRBJ1-5|NA|TRBV10-3
CATRQGNQPQHF
TGTGCCACACGACAGGGGAATCAGCCCCAGCATTTT
>TRBD1|TRBJ1-4|NA|TRBV9
CASSPESRGLEKLFF
TGTGCCAGCAGCCCAGAAAGCAGGGGGCTTGAAAAACTGTTTTTT
>TRBD1|TRBJ1-2|NA|TRBV19
CASTPEGPNRGLYGYTF
TGTGCCAGTACCCCCGAGGGCCCGAACAGGGGGCTTTATGGCTACACCTTC
>TRBD1|TRBJ2-7|NA|TRBV7-2
CASRPGTGNYEQYF
TGTGCCAGCAGACCCGGGACAGGGAACTACGAGCAGTACTTC
>NA|TRBJ2-5|NA|TRBV21-1
CASSNQTGGESETQYF
TGTGCCAGCAGCAACCAGACAGGGGGCGAATCAGAGACCCAGTACTTC
>NA|TRBJ2-7|NA|TRBV7-9
CASSEQGRSYEQYF
TGTGCCAGCAGCGAACAGGGTAGGTCCTACGAGCAGTACTTC
>NA|TRBJ2-1|NA|TRBV9
CASSFEGGGNEQFF
TGTGCCAGCAGCTTCGAGGGAGGGGGGAATGAGCAGTTCTTC
>NA|TRBJ2-7|NA|TRBV7-2
CASSPEQGYEQYF
TGTGCCAGCAGCCCGGAACAGGGATACGAGCAGTACTTC
>NA|TRBJ1-4|NA|TRBV11-2
CASRTQYNEKLFF
TGTGCCAGCCGGACACAGTATAATGAAAAACTGTTTTTT
>TRBD1|TRBJ2-6|NA|TRBV4-3
CASSRSFGQGAPSGANVLTF
TGCGCCAGCAGCCGTTCTTTCGGACAGGGGGCCCCCTCTGGGGCCAACGTCCTGACTTTC
>NA|TRBJ2-5|NA|TRBV10-1
CASSYGTGRQETQYF
TGCGCCAGCAGTTACGGTACAGGACGACAAGAGACCCAGTACTTC
>TRBD2|TRBJ2-7|NA|TRBV7-6
CASSPTSESIYEQYF
TGTGCCAGCAGCCCTACTAGCGAGTCAATCTACGAGCAGTACTTC
>NA|TRBJ2-7|NA|TRBV5-1
CASSGARVYEQYF
TGCGCCAGCAGCGGGGCCCGTGTCTACGAGCAGTACTTC
>TRBD1|TRBJ1-2|NA|TRBV5-1
CASSLARGSFGYTF
TGCGCCAGCAGCTTGGCCAGGGGGTCATTTGGCTACACCTTC
>NA|TRBJ2-2|few|TRBV9
CASSGSFTTGELFF
TGTGCCAGCAGCGGCAGTTTTACCACCGGGGAGCTGTTTTTT